A selection of T cell receptor beta chains follows, all from one sample in a study of blood T cells in healthy people across ages. TCRdb reprocessed the 5' RACE reads with MiXCR, giving one entry per CDR3 protein. This table holds over 450,000 distinct CDR3 sequences, 24% found once. These same data were also listed under a study on T cells of mothers and their children.

Sequenced: blood. Receptors originate from a boy between 5 and 17 years old in good health. The CDR3 runs from the conserved cysteine through the conserved F or W. The D gene is left open where the match is weak. Some rows have no size entry. The others give once, few or many, or a class for an expanded clone.

size	length	D	J	V	DNA	CDR3
many	16	TRBD1	TRBJ2-7	TRBV12-3/TRBV12-4	TGTGCCAGCAGTCCTAGACAGGGGGCGAGGTCCTACGAGCAGTACTTC	CASSPRQGARSYEQYF
.	17	.	TRBJ2-6	TRBV6-1	TGTGCCAGCAGTCGGGACACCATCGGTGCTGGGGCCAACGTCCTGACTTTC	CASSRDTIGAGANVLTF
.	14	TRBD1	TRBJ1-1	TRBV7-9	TGTGCCAGCAGCTCGTCCGACAGGGCCACTGAAGCTTTCTTT	CASSSSDRATEAFF
.	14	TRBD1	TRBJ1-1	TRBV12-3/TRBV12-4	TGTGCCAGCAGATCCGGGACAGAGAACACTGAAGCTTTCTTT	CASRSGTENTEAFF
.	13	.	TRBJ2-1	TRBV19	TGTGCCAGTAGTTTGACTTGGGGCAATGAGCAGTTCTTC	CASSLTWGNEQFF
few	14	.	TRBJ2-7	TRBV9	TGTGCCAGCTCGGGCGGGGACGGAGCCTACGAGCAGTACTTC	CASSGGDGAYEQYF
few	13	.	TRBJ2-3	TRBV4-1	TGCGCCAGCGAGGGTCACAGCACAGATACGCAGTATTTT	CASEGHSTDTQYF
.	17	TRBD2	TRBJ2-5	TRBV7-2	TGTGCCAGCAGCTTAGGTGCTGGCGGGACTAACCAAGAGACCCAGTACTTC	CASSLGAGGTNQETQYF
.	14	.	TRBJ2-7	TRBV20-1	TGCAGTGCTAGAGATTATGAGACACCCTACGAGCAGTACTTC	CSARDYETPYEQYF
many	12	.	TRBJ2-3	TRBV5-1	TGCGCCAGCAGCTTACAGGGAGATACGCAGTATTTT	CASSLQGDTQYF
.	14	.	TRBJ2-3	TRBV10-3	TGTGCCATCAGTGTAGGCGCGAGCACAGATACGCAGTATTTT	CAISVGASTDTQYF
.	15	.	TRBJ1-5	TRBV15	TGTGCCACCAGCAGTACAGGGACTAGCAATCAGCCCCAGCATTTT	CATSSTGTSNQPQHF
few	15	.	TRBJ1-3	TRBV15	TGTGCCACCAGCAGCAACAGGGTGTTGGGAAACACCATATATTTT	CATSSNRVLGNTIYF
few	14	.	TRBJ2-5	TRBV20-1	TGCAGTGCTAGCCCGCTCAGGGGACAAGAGACCCAGTACTTC	CSASPLRGQETQYF
.	15	TRBD1	TRBJ2-7	TRBV10-3	TGTGCCATCAGTGACCCCGGGACAGGGGATCGCGAGCAGTACTTC	CAISDPGTGDREQYF
.	16	TRBD2	TRBJ2-7	TRBV6-6	TGTGCCAGCAGTTTACGTCGGACTAGCGGGACCTACGAGCAGTACTTC	CASSLRRTSGTYEQYF
.	15	.	TRBJ2-6	TRBV7-8	TGTGCCAGCATCCAAAGCGGGTCTGGGGCCAACGTCCTGACTTTC	CASIQSGSGANVLTF
.	19	TRBD2	TRBJ2-3	TRBV20-1	TGCAGTGCTAGAGATTTGAGGTCTAGCGGGTTATACAACACAGATACGCAGTATTTT	CSARDLRSSGLYNTDTQYF
.	15	.	TRBJ2-7	TRBV7-2	TGTGCCAGCAGCTTTTCCCCTCCCGGCGGTATCGAGCAGTACTTC	CASSFSPPGGIEQYF
.	15	TRBD2	TRBJ2-1	TRBV27	TGTGCCAGCAGTCATGGACTAGCGGCCAGATATGAGCAGTTCTTC	CASSHGLAARYEQFF
.	13	TRBD2	TRBJ2-7	TRBV20-1	TGCAGTGCTCTGCGGGGGGCTACCGACGAGCAGTACTTC	CSALRGATDEQYF
.	13	.	TRBJ2-1	TRBV18	TGTGCCAGCTCACGCGGACTGGACAATGAGCAGTTCTTC	CASSRGLDNEQFF
few	14	.	TRBJ1-3	TRBV28	TGTGCCAGCAGTCCGCCGGGACCGATAAACACCATATATTTT	CASSPPGPINTIYF
.	16	TRBD2	TRBJ2-1	TRBV20-1	TGCAGTGCTAGGGCTCGGAGGACTAGCGGGAACAATGAGCAGTTCTTC	CSARARRTSGNNEQFF
few	17	.	TRBJ2-5	TRBV3-1	TGTGCCAGCAGCCAATCGGGTTTCGGGACACGCCAAGAGACCCAGTACTTC	CASSQSGFGTRQETQYF
.	15	TRBD1	TRBJ2-3	TRBV13	TGTGCCAGCAGCTCAGGGACAGGGATGACAGATACGCAGTATTTT	CASSSGTGMTDTQYF
once	14	.	TRBJ1-3	TRBV15	TGTGCCACCGTGGCCCTCGGGGCTGGAAACACCATATATTTT	CATVALGAGNTIYF
.	15	TRBD1	TRBJ2-1	TRBV11-1	TGTGCCAGTGGGGATACAGGGGGCTCCTACAATGAGCAGTTCTTC	CASGDTGGSYNEQFF
.	15	TRBD2	TRBJ2-2	TRBV29-1	TGCAGCGTTGAATCGACTAGCGGAAACACCGGGGAGCTGTTTTTT	CSVESTSGNTGELFF
.	13	.	TRBJ1-1	TRBV27	TGTGCCAGCAGTTTTTTACGCAGCACTGAAGCTTTCTTT	CASSFLRSTEAFF
.	14	TRBD1	TRBJ1-2	TRBV4-1	TGCGCCAGCAGCAATACAGGGGGCGCCGGTGGCTACACCTTC	CASSNTGGAGGYTF
.	15	.	TRBJ2-1	TRBV27	TGTGCCAGCAGTTGGCAGGGCCGGCCCTACAATGAGCAGTTCTTC	CASSWQGRPYNEQFF
few	15	TRBD2	TRBJ2-5	TRBV28	TGTGCCAGCACCACGGGACTAGCGGGAGGAGAGACCCAGTACTTC	CASTTGLAGGETQYF
.	16	.	TRBJ2-5	TRBV7-9	TGTGCCAGCAGCTCCACCGCCCAAACAGGGTTAGAGACCCAGTACTTC	CASSSTAQTGLETQYF
few	12	.	TRBJ2-4	TRBV6-6	TGTGCCAGCAGTTACGACGGAAACATTCAGTACTTC	CASSYDGNIQYF
.	13	TRBD2	TRBJ2-7	TRBV10-3	TGTGCCATCAGTGCGGGACTAGCTTGCGAGCAGTACTTC	CAISAGLACEQYF
.	10	.	TRBJ1-2	TRBV12-3/TRBV12-4	TGTGCCAGCAGTAAGGGTGGCTACACCTTC	CASSKGGYTF
.	16	.	TRBJ1-1	TRBV4-3	TGCGCCAGCAGCCAAGACGCAGGGGCAGGGAACACTGAAGCTTTCTTT	CASSQDAGAGNTEAFF
few	17	.	TRBJ2-1	TRBV11-1	TGTGCCGGCAGCTTAGCGCGATTGGCGACTCAAGGGGATGAGCAGTTCTTC	CAGSLARLATQGDEQFF
few	13	.	TRBJ1-2	TRBV10-3	TGTGCCATCCCTGGAATTTCGGGCTATGGCTACACCTTC	CAIPGISGYGYTF
many	14	.	TRBJ1-4	TRBV12-3/TRBV12-4	TGTGCCAGCAGCCCGACTGGAGGCGGTGAAAAACTGTTTTTT	CASSPTGGGEKLFF
.	13	.	TRBJ1-3	TRBV9	TGTGCCAGCAGCGTAACGGTCGGAAACACCATATATTTT	CASSVTVGNTIYF
many	12	.	TRBJ2-7	TRBV25-1	TGTGCCAGCAGTGAATCCACCTACGAGCAGTACTTC	CASSESTYEQYF
.	14	.	TRBJ2-1	TRBV29-1	TGCAGCGTTGAAGAAGGGAACGTCCGTTTCGAGCAGTTCTTC	CSVEEGNVRFEQFF
.	16	TRBD2	TRBJ2-1	TRBV3-1	TGTGCCAGCAGCCCCCGGGGGGATGTCTCCTACAATGAGCAGTTCTTC	CASSPRGDVSYNEQFF
few	13	TRBD2	TRBJ2-5	TRBV2	TGTGCCACCACGAGCGGGGGAGCAGAGACCCAGTACTTC	CATTSGGAETQYF
many	16	TRBD2	TRBJ2-1	TRBV29-1	TGCAGCGTTTGGCCCAGCGGGGGGTACTCCTACAATGAGCAGTTCTTC	CSVWPSGGYSYNEQFF
.	12	TRBD1	TRBJ1-2	TRBV20-1	TGCAGTGCTCGTGGGACAGGGAGTGACTACACCTTC	CSARGTGSDYTF
.	14	.	TRBJ1-2	TRBV14	TGTGCCAGCAGCCAAGAATCAGGGAACTATGGCTACACCTTC	CASSQESGNYGYTF
.	14	.	TRBJ1-1	TRBV4-3	TGCGCCAGCAGCCATGGGGCCCAGAACACTGAAGCTTTCTTT	CASSHGAQNTEAFF
few	13	.	TRBJ2-7	TRBV15	TGTGCCACCAGCAGGGCGAACCGGTACGAGCAGTACTTC	CATSRANRYEQYF
.	16	TRBD1	TRBJ2-3	TRBV29-1	TGCAGCGTTGCTCCCGGGACAGGGGGCTTCACAGATACGCAGTATTTT	CSVAPGTGGFTDTQYF
many	13	TRBD2	TRBJ2-5	TRBV29-1	TGCAGCGTTGGCGGGAGATTGTCAGAGACCCAGTACTTC	CSVGGRLSETQYF